The 24 T cell receptor beta chains in this list originate from one sample, sequenced in a study of Graves' ophthalmopathy and Graves' hyperthyroidism. RNA transcripts were the source from which TCR beta CDR3 regions were amplified. Second-round multiplex PCR came after first-round RT-PCR with HTBI primers. TCRdb reanalysed the multiplex PCR reads using MiXCR and keeps one entry per CDR3 protein. The table includes some 360,000 distinct CDR3 sequences, about 18% detected once. The sequenced material came from peripheral blood. The receptors come from an adult woman with stable Graves' hyperthyroidism.

This clonotype was seen more than once but under ten times. The rearrangement uses TRBV5-1 and TRBJ1-1; no reliable D call. The CDR3 totals 14 residues. Germline V gene lookup returns CDR1 SGHRS and CDR2 YFSETQ. V lost 0 bases and J lost 6, with 12 bases in between. Here the CDR3 reads CASSLEGANSEAFF. The DNA of the CDR3 is TGCGCCAGCAGCTTGGAGGGTGCGAATTCTGAAGCTTTCTTT.

This clonotype was seen at least ten times. The rearrangement uses TRBV7-2 and TRBJ1-6; D is unresolved. The CDR3 has 16 residues. The ends were cut back, 2 bases at V and 5 bases at J, with 13 bases in the middle. Germline V gene data show CDR1 as SGHTA and CDR2 as FQGNSA. The CDR3 nucleotides read TGTGCCAGCAGCTTAAGCGGGGAGAGGGATAATTCACCCCTCCACTTT. Protein: CASSLSGERDNSPLHF. Full variable domain (remainder filled in from reference TRBV7-2 and TRBJ1-6): GAGVSQSPSNKVTEKGKDVELRCDPISGHTALYWYRQSLGQGLEFLIYFQGNSAPDKSGLPSDRFSAERTGGSVSTLTIQRTQQEDSAVYLCASSLSGERDNSPLHFGNGTRLTVT.

This clonotype was found many times. The gene calls are TRBV29-1 and TRBJ2-7, with a tentative D call TRBD1 (5 bases). The CDR3 spans 13 residues. V lost 1 base to trimming and J lost 3 bases, with 10 bases between them. Germline V gene sequence: CDR1 SQVTM, CDR2 ANQGSEA. This CDR3 reads CSVEVGDGYEQYF. The CDR3 nucleotides read TGCAGCGTTGAAGTAGGGGATGGCTACGAGCAGTACTTC.

This clonotype was counted at least ten times. J is TRBJ1-2 and V is TRBV5-6; 8 nucleotides agree with TRBD1. Looked up from germline, CDR1 is SGHDT and CDR2 is YYEEEE. CDR3 size: 14 residues. V lost 4 bases to trimming and J lost 4 bases; unmatched junction nucleotides: 6. Here the CDR3 reads CASSGIRGPYGYTF. The CDR3 DNA reads TGTGCCAGCAGCGGGATCAGGGGGCCCTATGGCTACACCTTC.

This clonotype was found many times. The J gene is TRBJ2-3, the V gene TRBV12-3 or TRBV12-4; the D is unclear. This CDR3 has 15 amino acids. Trimming took off 3 bases at V and 0 bases at J, with 10 bases between the two ends. In DNA, the CDR3 is TGTGCCAGCAGTTTGGAGCTAACCAGCACAGATACGCAGTATTTT. Protein sequence: CASSLELTSTDTQYF.

J is TRBJ2-5 and V is TRBV27; TRBD2 is a possible D gene (7 bases). The V and J ends lost 4 bases and 6 bases respectively, with 15 bases between them. CDR1 is MNHEY and CDR2 is SMNVEV in the germline V gene (reference sequence). This CDR3 spans 14 amino acids. CDR3: CASSYAGGRQTQYF. CDR3 in DNA: TGTGCCAGCAGTTATGCCGGGGGGCGGCAGACCCAGTACTTC.

The sample holds many counts of this clonotype. The chain uses TRBV30 and TRBJ2-7; 11 bases map to TRBD1. This CDR3 is 13 amino acids long. Germline loops: CDR1 GTSNPN, CDR2 SVGIG (reference sequence). V gave up 0 bases and J gave up 6 bases; unmatched junction bases: 1. The CDR3 DNA reads as TGTGCCTGGAGTGTGGGGACAGGGGGCGAGCAGTACTTC. It translates to CAWSVGTGGEQYF.

This clonotype was counted at least ten times. The chain uses TRBV20-1 and TRBJ1-1, with D possibly TRBD1 on 5 matching bases. Between the trimmed V and J ends, which lost 3 bases and 4 bases, there was a span of 15 bases. CDR1 and CDR2 (germline): DFQATT, SNEGSKA (reference sequence). This CDR3 contains 14 residues. Here the CDR3 DNA reads TGCAGTGCTAGGAGGGGCGGTTTCGTCACTGAAGCTTTCTTT. Translation: CSARRGGFVTEAFF.

The table lists this clonotype with many counts. This chain links TRBV6-5 with TRBJ1-2; the D gene is possibly TRBD1 (6 bases). Trimming removed 6 bases at V and 5 bases at J, with 13 bases between. Germline-derived CDR1 and CDR2 are MNHEY and SVGAGI. This CDR3 has 13 residues. The CDR3: CASRRTDSYGYTF. CDR3 DNA: TGTGCCAGCAGACGGACAGATTCTTATGGCTACACCTTC.

V usage is TRBV4-1 and J usage is TRBJ1-5; perhaps TRBD1 as D (6 bases). Germline CDR1 and CDR2: MGHRA and YSYEKL. The CDR3 has 14 amino acids. Trimming took 1 base from V and 10 from J, leaving 14 bases between them. The CDR3 nucleotides read TGCGCCAGCAGCCAAGCAGGGGCCCGGGGTCCCCAGCATTTT. Protein: CASSQAGARGPQHF.

The table lists this clonotype with many counts. The V call is TRBV28, the J call TRBJ2-3, with D maybe TRBD2 (6 bases). This CDR3 is 14 amino acids long. V lost 5 bases to trimming and J lost 4 bases, with 13 bases between them. Germline V CDR1 and CDR2: MDHEN, SYDVKM. The CDR3 spells CASSPLREADTQYF. In DNA, the CDR3 is TGTGCCAGCAGTCCACTAAGGGAGGCAGATACGCAGTATTTT. Based on the CDR3 plus reference TRBV28 and TRBJ2-3, the full variable domain is DVKVTQSSRYLVKRTGEKVFLECVQDMDHENMFWYRQDPGLGLRLIYFSYDVKMKEKGDIPEGYSVSREKKERFSLILESASTNQTSMYLCASSPLREADTQYFGPGTRLTVL.

This clonotype was seen repeatedly, ten times or more. V and J are TRBV10-3 and TRBJ1-1; 12 nucleotides agree with TRBD1. The CDR3 totals 12 residues. From germline, CDR1 is ENHRY and CDR2 SYGVKD. The V gene end was trimmed by 6 bases and the J gene end by 10 bases; junction bases not matched to a gene: 3. The CDR3 region is CAIRGQGASAFF. The CDR3 bases are TGTGCCATCAGGGGACAGGGGGCATCAGCTTTCTTT.

This clonotype was counted many times. V usage is TRBV6-5 and J usage is TRBJ2-2, with TRBD1 matching 7 bases. Germline V lookup: CDR1 MNHEY, CDR2 SVGAGI. The CDR3 covers 16 residues. Losses at the gene ends were 4 bases for V and 1 base for J; bases not matched to a gene: 6. The CDR3 loop reads CASSFTRTGNTGELFF. Written as DNA, the CDR3 is TGTGCCAGCAGTTTTACGAGGACAGGGAACACCGGGGAGCTGTTTTTT.

The chain uses TRBV7-2 and TRBJ1-1; D may be TRBD1 (6 bases). The CDR3 runs to 15 residues. Germline V CDR1 and CDR2: SGHTA, FQGNSA. The ends were cut back, 1 base at V and 5 bases at J, with 14 bases in the middle. The CDR3 sequence is CASSLGPGVGTEAFF. The CDR3 DNA reads as TGTGCCAGCAGCTTAGGTCCAGGGGTAGGGACTGAAGCTTTCTTT. The whole variable domain, remainder taken from reference TRBV7-2 and TRBJ1-1, is GAGVSQSPSNKVTEKGKDVELRCDPISGHTALYWYRQSLGQGLEFLIYFQGNSAPDKSGLPSDRFSAERTGGSVSTLTIQRTQQEDSAVYLCASSLGPGVGTEAFFGQGTRLTVV.

Many counts were recorded for this clonotype. The chain is built from TRBV12-3 or TRBV12-4 and TRBJ1-2, with D tentatively TRBD1 (5 bases). V was cut by 6 bases and J by 5 bases, with 19 bases left in between. This CDR3 is built from 15 residues. CDR3 amino acids: CASSHLRDGLYGYTF. CDR3 bases: TGTGCCAGCAGCCACCTCCGGGACGGACTGTATGGCTACACCTTC.

This clonotype was picked up a small number of times. J is TRBJ2-2 and V is TRBV20-1; D ambiguous. Germline V lookup: CDR1 DFQATT, CDR2 SNEGSKA (reference sequence). This CDR3 spans 16 amino acids. Trimming left V 2 bases short and J 3 bases short, with 16 bases between. The DNA for the CDR3 is TGCAGTGCTAGAAGCAGTAAGGGTCGGGACACCGGGGAGCTGTTTTTT. This codes for CSARSSKGRDTGELFF.

This clonotype showed up many times. The chain employs TRBV30 and TRBJ1-1; no reliable D call. The CDR3 is 13 amino acids. Germline-derived CDR1 and CDR2 are GTSNPN and SVGIG (reference sequence). Between the trimmed V and J ends, which lost 4 bases and 1 base, there was a span of 10 bases. The CDR3 reads CAWTLQPNTEAFF. The CDR3 DNA sequence: TGTGCCTGGACTTTACAGCCGAACACTGAAGCTTTCTTT.

This clonotype was counted at least ten times. This sequence joins TRBV2 and TRBJ2-2; no firm D call. Trimming cost V 5 bases and J 0 bases, with 13 bases left between them. The length of the CDR3 is 16 residues. Germline CDR1 and CDR2: SNHLY and FYNNEI. CDR3 coding DNA: TGTGCCAGCAGTCCCGAGGCCCCGGCGAACACCGGGGAGCTGTTTTTT. Protein sequence: CASSPEAPANTGELFF.

The J gene is TRBJ2-2, the V gene TRBV5-1; 7 bases match TRBD1. The CDR3 has 15 residues. Germline-derived CDR1 and CDR2 are SGHRS and YFSETQ. The V segment lost 2 bases and the J segment 2 bases; nucleotides outside the gene matches: 3. The CDR3 loop is CASSFDRVNTGELFF. The DNA of the CDR3 is TGCGCCAGCAGCTTCGACAGGGTTAACACCGGGGAGCTGTTTTTT.

This clonotype was observed many times. The genes are TRBV9 and TRBJ1-6, with D maybe TRBD1 (5 bases). V was shortened by 3 bases and J by 10 bases, with 14 bases between the two germline ends. The germline CDR1 and CDR2 sequences are SGDLS and YYNGEE. This CDR3 contains 14 residues. The CDR3 loop is CASSARGEDSPLHF. Here the CDR3 DNA reads TGTGCCAGCAGCGCTAGGGGCGAAGACTCACCCCTCCACTTT.

This clonotype has ten or more counts. The chain uses TRBV27 and TRBJ1-5; 9 bases align to TRBD1. Trimming removed 4 bases from V and 4 bases from J; junction bases left unmatched: 11. Germline values: CDR1 MNHEY, CDR2 SMNVEV (reference sequence). This CDR3 is built from 17 residues. The CDR3 DNA follows: TGTGCCAGCAGTTCCCACGCCGGGACAGGGACTAATCAGCCCCAGCATTTT. Translation: CASSSHAGTGTNQPQHF.

This clonotype was detected many times. V gene TRBV5-1 combines with J gene TRBJ1-6; D is possibly TRBD1 (5 bases). CDR1 and CDR2 (germline): SGHRS, YFSETQ. The germline V and J ends were trimmed by 3 bases and 6 bases, with 13 bases remaining between them. This CDR3 comprises 15 residues. The CDR3 DNA follows: TGCGCCAGCAGCTCCACCGGACAACCTAATTCACCCCTCCACTTT. Translation gives CASSSTGQPNSPLHF.

This chain connects TRBV14 to TRBJ1-1; D unclear. Germline V gene data show CDR1 as SGHDN and CDR2 as FVKESK. Trimming took 1 base from V and 6 from J, leaving 6 bases between them. The CDR3 sequence is 12 residues long. The CDR3 sequence: CASSQVSPEAFF. The CDR3, as DNA: TGTGCCAGCAGCCAAGTTTCCCCTGAAGCTTTCTTT. Drawing the rest from reference TRBV14 and TRBJ1-1, the complete variable domain is EAGVTQFPSHSVIEKGQTVTLRCDPISGHDNLYWYRRVMGKEIKFLLHFVKESKQDESGMPNNRFLAERTGGTYSTLKVQPAELEDSGVYFCASSQVSPEAFFGQGTRLTVV.

This clonotype appeared many times. This rearrangement joins TRBV6-1 to TRBJ1-6; 8 bases agree with TRBD1. V shed 1 base, J shed 7 bases, and the junction held 6 bases outside the gene matches. Germline values: CDR1 MNHNS, CDR2 SASEGT. The length of the CDR3 is 16 residues. CDR3 in DNA: TGTGCCAGCAGTGAAGACAGGGGGGGACCAAATTCACCCCTCCACTTT. Its translation: CASSEDRGGPNSPLHF.